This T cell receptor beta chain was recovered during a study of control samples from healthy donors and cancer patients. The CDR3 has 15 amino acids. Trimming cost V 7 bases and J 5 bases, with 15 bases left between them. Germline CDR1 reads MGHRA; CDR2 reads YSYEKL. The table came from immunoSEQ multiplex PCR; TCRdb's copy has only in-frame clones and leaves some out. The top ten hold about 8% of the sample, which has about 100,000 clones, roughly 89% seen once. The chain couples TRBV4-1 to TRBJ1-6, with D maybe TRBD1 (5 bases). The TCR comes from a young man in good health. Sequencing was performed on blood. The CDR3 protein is CASTFLAGHNSPLHF. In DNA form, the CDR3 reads TGCGCCAGCACTTTCTTAGCAGGGCATAATTCACCCCTCCACTTT.